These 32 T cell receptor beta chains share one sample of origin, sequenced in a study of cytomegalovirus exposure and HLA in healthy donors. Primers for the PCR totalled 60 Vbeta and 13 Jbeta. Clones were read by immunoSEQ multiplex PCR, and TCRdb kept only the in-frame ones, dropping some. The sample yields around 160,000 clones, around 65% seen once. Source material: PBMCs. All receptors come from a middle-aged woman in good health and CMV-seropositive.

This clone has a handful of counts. CDR3: CASSPDRARDTQYF. The CDR3 nucleotides read TGCGCCAGCAGCCCGGACAGGGCTAGAGATACGCAGTATTTT. The chain is built from TRBV5-1 and TRBJ2-3; 8 bases agree with TRBD1. Germline V gene lookup returns CDR1 SGHRS and CDR2 YFSETQ. The CDR3 consists of 14 residues. The J segment lost 5 bases and the V segment lost 4 bases, leaving 6 bases of the junction unmatched.

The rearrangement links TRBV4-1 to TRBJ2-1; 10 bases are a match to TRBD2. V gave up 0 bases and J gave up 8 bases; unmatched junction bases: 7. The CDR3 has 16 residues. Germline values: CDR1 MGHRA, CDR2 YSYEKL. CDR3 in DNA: TGCGCCAGCAGCCAAGAATCCAGCGGGGGGGTTGATGAGCAGTTCTTC. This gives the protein CASSQESSGGVDEQFF.

As DNA, the CDR3 is TGTGCCAGCAGTGACGTAGCGGTGAACACCGGGGAGCTGTTTTTT. It encodes CASSDVAVNTGELFF. The chain has TRBV2 and TRBJ2-2, with D perhaps TRBD2 (6 bases). This CDR3 spans 15 amino acids. Trimming took off 3 bases at V and 1 base at J, with 9 bases between the two ends. Germline V gene lookup returns CDR1 SNHLY and CDR2 FYNNEI.

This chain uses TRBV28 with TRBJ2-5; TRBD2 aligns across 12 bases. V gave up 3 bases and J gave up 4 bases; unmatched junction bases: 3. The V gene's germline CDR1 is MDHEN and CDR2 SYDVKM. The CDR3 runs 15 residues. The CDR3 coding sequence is TGTGCCAGCAGTTTGAGACTAGCGGGAGCAGAGACCCAGTACTTC. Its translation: CASSLRLAGAETQYF.

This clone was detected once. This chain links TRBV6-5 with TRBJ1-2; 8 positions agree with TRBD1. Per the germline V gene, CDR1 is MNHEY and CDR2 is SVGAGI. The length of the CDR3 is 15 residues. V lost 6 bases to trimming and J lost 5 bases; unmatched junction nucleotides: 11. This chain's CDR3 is CASRFDRGDEYGYTF. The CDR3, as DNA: TGTGCCAGCAGATTCGACAGGGGAGACGAATATGGCTACACCTTC.

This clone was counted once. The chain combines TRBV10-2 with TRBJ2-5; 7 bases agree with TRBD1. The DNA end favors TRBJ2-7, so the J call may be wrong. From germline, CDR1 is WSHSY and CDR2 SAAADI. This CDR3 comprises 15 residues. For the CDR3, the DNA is TGCGCCAGTTGTAGGGACAGCGAGAGCTCCTACGAGCAGTACTTC. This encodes CASCRDSESSYEQYF.

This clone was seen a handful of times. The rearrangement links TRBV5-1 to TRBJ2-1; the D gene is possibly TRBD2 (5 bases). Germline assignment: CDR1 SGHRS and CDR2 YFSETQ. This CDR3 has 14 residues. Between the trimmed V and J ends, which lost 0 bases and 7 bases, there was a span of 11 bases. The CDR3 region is CASSLAASLNEQFF. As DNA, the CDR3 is TGCGCCAGCAGCTTGGCCGCTAGCTTGAATGAGCAGTTCTTC.

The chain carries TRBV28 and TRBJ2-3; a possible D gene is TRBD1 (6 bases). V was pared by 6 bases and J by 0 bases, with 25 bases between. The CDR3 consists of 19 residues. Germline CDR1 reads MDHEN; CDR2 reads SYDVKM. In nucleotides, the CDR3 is TGTGCCAGCAGCTCCCTCAGACAGGCCGGACCCTCTAGCACAGATACGCAGTATTTT. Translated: CASSSLRQAGPSSTDTQYF.

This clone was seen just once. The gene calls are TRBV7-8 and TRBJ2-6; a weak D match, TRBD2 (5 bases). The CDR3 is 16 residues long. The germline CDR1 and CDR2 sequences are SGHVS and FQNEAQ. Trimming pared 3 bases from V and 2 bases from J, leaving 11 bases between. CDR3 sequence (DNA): TGTGCCAGCAGCTTGTCCTCCGGGGCTGGGGCCAACGTCCTGACTTTC. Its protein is CASSLSSGAGANVLTF.

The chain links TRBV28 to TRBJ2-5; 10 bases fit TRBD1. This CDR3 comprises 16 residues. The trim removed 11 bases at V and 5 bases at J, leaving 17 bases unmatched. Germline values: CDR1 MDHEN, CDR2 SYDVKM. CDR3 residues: CAGSSGTGALGETQYF. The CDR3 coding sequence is TGTGCCGGGAGCTCCGGGACAGGGGCCCTTGGGGAGACCCAGTACTTC.

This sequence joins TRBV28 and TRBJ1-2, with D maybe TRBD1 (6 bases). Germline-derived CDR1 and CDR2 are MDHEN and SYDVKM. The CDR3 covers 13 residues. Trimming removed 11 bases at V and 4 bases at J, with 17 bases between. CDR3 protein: CAPPDSACYGYTF. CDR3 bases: TGTGCCCCGCCGGACAGCGCTTGCTATGGCTACACCTTC.

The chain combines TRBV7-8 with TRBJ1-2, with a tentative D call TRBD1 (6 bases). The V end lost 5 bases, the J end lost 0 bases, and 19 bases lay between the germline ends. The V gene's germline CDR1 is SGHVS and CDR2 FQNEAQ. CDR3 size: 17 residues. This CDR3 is CASSPSGGGRANYGYTF. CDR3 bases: TGTGCCAGCAGCCCAAGCGGGGGGGGGCGAGCTAACTATGGCTACACCTTC. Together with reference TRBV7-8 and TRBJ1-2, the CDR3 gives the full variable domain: GAGVSQSPRYKVAKRGQDVALRCDPISGHVSLFWYQQALGQGPEFLTYFQNEAQLDKSGLPSDRFFAERPEGSVSTLKIQRTQQEDSAVYLCASSPSGGGRANYGYTFGSGTRLTVV.

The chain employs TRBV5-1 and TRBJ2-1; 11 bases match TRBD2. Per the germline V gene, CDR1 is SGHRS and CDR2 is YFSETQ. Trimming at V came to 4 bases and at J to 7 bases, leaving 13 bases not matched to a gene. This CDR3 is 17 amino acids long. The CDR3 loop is CASSADPGLAATNEQFF. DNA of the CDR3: TGCGCCAGCAGCGCCGACCCGGGACTAGCGGCGACGAATGAGCAGTTCTTC. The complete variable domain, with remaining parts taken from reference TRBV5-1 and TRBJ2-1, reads KAGVTQTPRYLIKTRGQQVTLSCSPISGHRSVSWYQQTPGQGLQFLFEYFSETQRNKGNFPGRFSGRQFSNSRSEMNVSTLELGDSALYLCASSADPGLAATNEQFFGPGTRLTVL.

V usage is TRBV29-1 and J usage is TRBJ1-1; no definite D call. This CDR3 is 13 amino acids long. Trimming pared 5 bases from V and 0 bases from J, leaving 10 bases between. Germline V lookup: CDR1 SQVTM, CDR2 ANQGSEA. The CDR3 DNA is TGCAGCGTTTCCGGAGTTCTGAACACTGAAGCTTTCTTT. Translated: CSVSGVLNTEAFF.

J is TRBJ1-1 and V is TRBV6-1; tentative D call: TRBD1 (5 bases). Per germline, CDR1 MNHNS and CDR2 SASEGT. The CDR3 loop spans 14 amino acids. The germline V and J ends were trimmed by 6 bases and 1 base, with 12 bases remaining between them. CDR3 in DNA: TGTGCCAGCAGAAGGGGAGGGGAGAACACTGAAGCTTTCTTT. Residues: CASRRGGENTEAFF.

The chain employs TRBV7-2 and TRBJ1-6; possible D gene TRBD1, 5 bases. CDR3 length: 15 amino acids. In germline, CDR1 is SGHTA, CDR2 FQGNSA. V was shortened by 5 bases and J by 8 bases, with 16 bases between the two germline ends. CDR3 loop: CASSPLPRTHSPLHF. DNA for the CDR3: TGTGCCAGCAGCCCACTCCCGAGGACACATTCACCCCTCCACTTT.

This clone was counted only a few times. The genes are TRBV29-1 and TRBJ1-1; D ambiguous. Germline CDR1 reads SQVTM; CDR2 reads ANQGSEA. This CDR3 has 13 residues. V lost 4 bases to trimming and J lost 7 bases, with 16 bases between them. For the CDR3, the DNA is TGCAGCGTTGTACGGCAGGCACCAAGTGAAGCTTTCTTT. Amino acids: CSVVRQAPSEAFF.

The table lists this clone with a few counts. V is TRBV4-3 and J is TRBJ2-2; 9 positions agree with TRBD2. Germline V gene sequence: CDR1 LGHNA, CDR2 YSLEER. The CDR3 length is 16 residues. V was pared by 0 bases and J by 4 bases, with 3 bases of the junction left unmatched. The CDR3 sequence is CASSQDWRGGTGELFF. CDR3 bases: TGCGCCAGCAGCCAAGATTGGCGGGGGGGCACCGGGGAGCTGTTTTTT.

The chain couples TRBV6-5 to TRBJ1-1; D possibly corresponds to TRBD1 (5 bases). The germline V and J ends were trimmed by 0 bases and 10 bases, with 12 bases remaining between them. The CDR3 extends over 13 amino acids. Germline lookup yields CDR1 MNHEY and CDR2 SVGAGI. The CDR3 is CASSYSSDRGAFF. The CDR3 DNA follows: TGTGCCAGCAGTTACTCGAGCGACAGAGGAGCTTTCTTT.

This CDR3 reads CASSPEGAISYEQYF. In DNA form, the CDR3 reads TGTGCCAGCAGCCCCGAGGGGGCTATTTCCTACGAGCAGTACTTC. V gene TRBV7-2 combines with J gene TRBJ2-7; TRBD1 aligns across 7 bases. V lost 5 bases and J lost 1; bases outside the gene matches: 8. Germline lookup yields CDR1 SGHTA and CDR2 FQGNSA. This CDR3 has 15 residues.

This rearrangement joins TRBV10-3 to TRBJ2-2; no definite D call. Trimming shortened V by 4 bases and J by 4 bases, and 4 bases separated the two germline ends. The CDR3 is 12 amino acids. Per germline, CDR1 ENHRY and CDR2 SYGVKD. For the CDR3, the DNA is TGTGCCATCAGTGCCTTCACCGGGGAGCTGTTTTTT. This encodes CAISAFTGELFF.

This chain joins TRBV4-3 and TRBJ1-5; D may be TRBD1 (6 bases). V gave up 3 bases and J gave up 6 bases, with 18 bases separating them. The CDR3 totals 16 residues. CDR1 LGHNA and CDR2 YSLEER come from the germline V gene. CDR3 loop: CASSQMTGGTGQPQHF. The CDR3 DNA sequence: TGCGCCAGCAGCCAGATGACAGGCGGAACGGGTCAGCCCCAGCATTTT.

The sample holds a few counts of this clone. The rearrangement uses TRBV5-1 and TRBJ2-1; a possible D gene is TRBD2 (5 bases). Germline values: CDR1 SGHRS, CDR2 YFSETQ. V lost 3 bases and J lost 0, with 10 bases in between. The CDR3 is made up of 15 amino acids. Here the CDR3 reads CASSWGEGSYNEQFF. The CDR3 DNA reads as TGCGCCAGCAGCTGGGGAGAGGGCTCCTACAATGAGCAGTTCTTC.

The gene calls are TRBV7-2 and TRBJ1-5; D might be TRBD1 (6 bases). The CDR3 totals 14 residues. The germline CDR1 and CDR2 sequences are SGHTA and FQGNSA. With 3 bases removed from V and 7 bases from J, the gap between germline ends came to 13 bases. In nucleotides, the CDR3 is TGTGCCAGCAGCTTCACAGGGTCTGGCCAGCCCCAGCATTTT. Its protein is CASSFTGSGQPQHF.

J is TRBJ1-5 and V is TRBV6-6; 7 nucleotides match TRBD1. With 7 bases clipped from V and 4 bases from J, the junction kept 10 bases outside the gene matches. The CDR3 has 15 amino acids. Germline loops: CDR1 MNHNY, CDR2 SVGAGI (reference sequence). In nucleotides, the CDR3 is TGTGCCAGCAATCACGACAGGGTGGGTAATCAGCCCCAGCATTTT. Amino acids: CASNHDRVGNQPQHF.

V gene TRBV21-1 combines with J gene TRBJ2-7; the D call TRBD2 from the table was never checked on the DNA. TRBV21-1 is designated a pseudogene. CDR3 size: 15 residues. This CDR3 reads CASSKASWSSYEQYF. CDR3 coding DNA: TGTGCCAGCAGCAAAGCCAGCTGGAGCTCCTACGAGCAGTACTTC.

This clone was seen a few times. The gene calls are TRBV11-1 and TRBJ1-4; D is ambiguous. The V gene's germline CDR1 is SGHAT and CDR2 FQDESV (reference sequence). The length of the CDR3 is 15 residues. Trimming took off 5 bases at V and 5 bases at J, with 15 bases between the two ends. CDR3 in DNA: TGTGCCAGCAGCCAAAATCCGGGTCGAAATGAAAAACTGTTTTTT. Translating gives CASSQNPGRNEKLFF.

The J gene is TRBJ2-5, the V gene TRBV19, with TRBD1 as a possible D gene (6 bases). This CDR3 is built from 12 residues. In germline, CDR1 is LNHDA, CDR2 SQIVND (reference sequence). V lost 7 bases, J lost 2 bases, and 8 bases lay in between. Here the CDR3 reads CASNDRQETQYF. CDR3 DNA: TGTGCCAGTAACGACAGGCAAGAGACCCAGTACTTC.

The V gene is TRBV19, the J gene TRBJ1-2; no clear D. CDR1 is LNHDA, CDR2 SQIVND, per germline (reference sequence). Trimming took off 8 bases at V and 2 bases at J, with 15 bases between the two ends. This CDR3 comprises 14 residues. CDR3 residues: CASVKGVPNYGYTF. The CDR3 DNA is TGTGCCAGTGTTAAGGGAGTCCCAAACTATGGCTACACCTTC.

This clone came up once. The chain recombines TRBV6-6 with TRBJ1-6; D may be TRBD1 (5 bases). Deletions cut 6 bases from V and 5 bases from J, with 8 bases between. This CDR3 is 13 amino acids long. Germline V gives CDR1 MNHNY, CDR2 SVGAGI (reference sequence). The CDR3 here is CASRLTDNSPLHF. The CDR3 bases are TGTGCCAGCAGGCTGACAGATAATTCACCCCTCCACTTT.

CDR3 sequence reads: CASSFPRVATNEKLFF. CDR3 nucleotides: TGTGCCAGCAGTTTTCCCAGGGTTGCAACTAATGAAAAACTGTTTTTT. V gene TRBV28 combines with J gene TRBJ1-4; a possible D gene is TRBD1 (5 bases). Germline values: CDR1 MDHEN, CDR2 SYDVKM. The CDR3 spans 16 residues. Trimming took 3 bases from V and 0 from J, leaving 11 bases between them.

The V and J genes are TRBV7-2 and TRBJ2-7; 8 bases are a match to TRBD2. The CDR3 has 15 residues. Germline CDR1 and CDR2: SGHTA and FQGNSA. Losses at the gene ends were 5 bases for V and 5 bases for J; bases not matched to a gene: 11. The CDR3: CASSVISGELDEQYF. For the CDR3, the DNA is TGTGCCAGCAGCGTAATTAGCGGGGAACTGGACGAGCAGTACTTC.